These 17 T cell receptor beta chains were sequenced from one sample in a study of T cells in Graves' hyperthyroidism and ophthalmopathy. Researchers amplified the TCR beta CDR3 regions from RNA transcripts. TCR CDR3 underwent first-round RT-PCR with the HTBI primer set. In TCRdb, the multiplex PCR reads were re-called with MiXCR into one record per CDR3 protein. This table has about 250,000 distinct CDR3 sequences, almost 25% appearing once. Sequencing input: blood. Source of these receptors: a woman between 40 and 55 years old with Graves' ophthalmopathy.

This clonotype showed up many times. The J gene is TRBJ2-4, the V gene TRBV4-2, with D possibly matching TRBD2 (5 bases). The germline CDR1 and CDR2 sequences are LGHNA and YNFKEQ. V was cut by 0 bases and J by 12 bases, with 15 bases left in between. This CDR3 is 14 amino acids long. The CDR3 loop reads CASSQEFRSGDQYF. CDR3 nucleotides: TGTGCCAGCAGCCAAGAATTCAGATCCGGGGATCAGTACTTC.

This clonotype was observed many times. The CDR3 nucleotides read TGTGCCAGCAGTTTACAGGGCGTAAGCAATCAGCCCCAGCATTTT. It is translated as CASSLQGVSNQPQHF. The V and J genes are TRBV27 and TRBJ1-5; TRBD1 might be the D (5 bases). V was pared by 2 bases and J by 1 base, with 9 bases between. Germline loops: CDR1 MNHEY, CDR2 SMNVEV (reference sequence). The CDR3 is 15 residues long.

This clonotype was seen at least ten times. Here the CDR3 reads CATSDWAGHETQYF. The CDR3 DNA reads as TGTGCCACCAGTGATTGGGCGGGACATGAGACCCAGTACTTC. This chain uses TRBV24-1 with TRBJ2-5, with D perhaps being TRBD1 or TRBD2 (6 bases each). Germline V gene data show CDR1 as KGHDR and CDR2 as SFDVKD. The CDR3 is 14 amino acids. Trimming stripped 2 bases from V and 5 bases from J, with 11 bases between.

This clonotype came up many times. The DNA of the CDR3 is TGTGCCAGCAGCCCGCGCGGGGGGGGCTCGAGGAATACTGAAGCTTTCTTT. Translating gives CASSPRGGGSRNTEAFF. V gene TRBV7-9 combines with J gene TRBJ1-1, with D perhaps TRBD1 (6 bases). Trimming left V 5 bases short and J 5 bases short, with 24 bases between. Germline CDR1 is SEHNR and CDR2 is FQNEAQ (reference sequence). The CDR3 is 17 amino acids.

Ten or more counts support this clonotype. CDR3 in amino acids: CASSLSQNTEAFF. CDR3 DNA: TGTGCCAGCAGTTTATCTCAGAACACTGAAGCTTTCTTT. The chain carries TRBV28 and TRBJ1-1; D gene uncertain. The germline V and J ends were trimmed by 1 base and 1 base, with 4 bases remaining between them. From germline, CDR1 is MDHEN and CDR2 SYDVKM. The CDR3 has 13 residues.

This chain connects TRBV27 to TRBJ2-3; TRBD1 agrees at 10 bases. Germline V CDR1 and CDR2: MNHEY, SMNVEV (reference sequence). This CDR3 spans 14 amino acids. V gave up 6 bases and J gave up 6 bases; unmatched junction bases: 6. The CDR3 DNA is TGTGCCAGCAGCCCGGGACAGGGGATGGATACGCAGTATTTT. Amino acids: CASSPGQGMDTQYF.

V is TRBV19 and J is TRBJ1-1; TRBD1 might be the D (6 bases). Trimming stripped 8 bases from V and 1 base from J, with 20 bases between. The CDR3 totals 16 residues. In germline, CDR1 is LNHDA, CDR2 SQIVND (reference sequence). In nucleotides, the CDR3 is TGTGCCAGTTCTGGGGGCGGATTTGACGGGAACACTGAAGCTTTCTTT. It specifies CASSGGGFDGNTEAFF. The variable domain in full, with the rest retrieved from reference TRBV19 and TRBJ1-1, is DGGITQSPKYLFRKEGQNVTLSCEQNLNHDAMYWYRQDPGQGLRLIYYSQIVNDFQKGDIAEGYSVSREKKESFPLTVTSAQKNPTAFYLCASSGGGFDGNTEAFFGQGTRLTVV.

Ten or more counts support this clonotype. The CDR3 loop is CASSLLGGAVTGELFF. For the CDR3, the DNA is TGTGCCAGCAGCTTACTAGGGGGCGCGGTCACCGGGGAGCTGTTTTTT. This chain connects TRBV11-2 to TRBJ2-2, with TRBD1 identical over 7 bases. Germline V gene sequence: CDR1 SGHAT, CDR2 FQNNGV. The CDR3 has 16 amino acids. V lost 2 bases, J lost 4 bases, and 7 bases stayed unmatched.

This clonotype was counted at least ten times. The chain carries TRBV19 and TRBJ1-3; D ambiguous. The V end lost 2 bases, the J end lost 0 bases, and 14 bases lay between the germline ends. Germline V gene lookup returns CDR1 LNHDA and CDR2 SQIVND (reference sequence). The CDR3 sequence is 17 residues long. The chain's CDR3 is CASSIPADVSSGNTIYF. The DNA of the CDR3 is TGTGCCAGTAGTATACCGGCGGACGTGTCCTCTGGAAACACCATATATTTT. Together with reference TRBV19 and TRBJ1-3, the CDR3 gives the full variable domain: DGGITQSPKYLFRKEGQNVTLSCEQNLNHDAMYWYRQDPGQGLRLIYYSQIVNDFQKGDIAEGYSVSREKKESFPLTVTSAQKNPTAFYLCASSIPADVSSGNTIYFGEGSWLTVV.

The chain links TRBV12-3 or TRBV12-4 to TRBJ1-2; weak D call: TRBD1 (5 bases). Trimming left V 5 bases short and J 8 bases short, with 18 bases between. This CDR3 spans 14 amino acids. The CDR3, as DNA: TGTGCCAGCAGTATTTCTGGGTCAGGGTACGGCTACACCTTC. Translated: CASSISGSGYGYTF.

This clonotype was counted at least ten times. V gene TRBV2 combines with J gene TRBJ1-5; D is undetermined. Germline V gene sequence: CDR1 SNHLY, CDR2 FYNNEI. The length of the CDR3 is 14 residues. Trimming took off 10 bases at V and 0 bases at J, with 13 bases between the two ends. As DNA, the CDR3 is TGTGCCATCTCGATGGAGGTTAGCAATCAGCCCCAGCATTTT. This sequence encodes CAISMEVSNQPQHF.

There are many counts of this clonotype. This chain links TRBV6-2 or TRBV6-3 with TRBJ1-2; D is uncertain. Trimming removed 0 bases from V and 1 base from J, with 3 bases in between. This CDR3 region has 13 residues. CDR1 and CDR2 from the germline V gene are MNHEY and SVGEGT. CDR3 sequence: CASSYSFNYGYTF. CDR3 DNA sequence: TGTGCCAGCAGTTACTCGTTTAACTATGGCTACACCTTC.

This clonotype appeared many times. The chain links TRBV20-1 to TRBJ1-2; TRBD1 matches at 8 bases. CDR3 length: 12 amino acids. V gave up 3 bases and J gave up 8 bases; unmatched junction bases: 5. Germline V gene lookup returns CDR1 DFQATT and CDR2 SNEGSKA (reference sequence). Here the CDR3 reads CSASGQGWGYTF. CDR3 bases: TGCAGTGCTAGTGGACAGGGTTGGGGCTACACCTTC.

Only one count was recorded for this clonotype. V usage is TRBV7-9 and J usage is TRBJ1-2, with TRBD1 as a possible D gene (5 bases). Germline V gives CDR1 SEHNR, CDR2 FQNEAQ (reference sequence). The CDR3 length is 14 residues. The germline V and J ends were trimmed by 7 bases and 7 bases, with 19 bases remaining between them. The CDR3 loop is CASTTVGDSPGYTF. CDR3 nucleotides: TGTGCCAGCACCACGGTGGGGGACTCCCCTGGCTACACCTTC.

This clonotype was found many times. The rearrangement joins TRBV14 to TRBJ1-2; D may be TRBD1 (5 bases). V gave up 0 bases and J gave up 3 bases, with 26 bases separating them. Per germline, CDR1 SGHDN and CDR2 FVKESK. The CDR3 contains 20 residues. The CDR3 here is CASSQERGWGSSSLDYGYTF. The CDR3 DNA is TGTGCCAGCAGCCAAGAACGTGGTTGGGGCAGCAGCTCCCTCGACTATGGCTACACCTTC.

This clonotype was seen ten or more times. This sequence joins TRBV27 and TRBJ2-7; no clear D gene. Trimming shortened V by 3 bases and J by 6 bases, and 12 bases separated the two germline ends. CDR3 length equals 13 residues. The germline CDR1 and CDR2 sequences are MNHEY and SMNVEV (reference sequence). Here the CDR3 reads CASSFGSLAEQYF. The DNA for the CDR3 is TGTGCCAGCAGTTTCGGATCCCTCGCCGAGCAGTACTTC.

The chain joins TRBV6-2 or TRBV6-3 to TRBJ2-7; possibly TRBD2 for D (6 bases). Germline lookup yields CDR1 MNHEY and CDR2 SVGEGT. The V end lost 4 bases, the J end lost 2 bases, and 15 bases lay between the germline ends. The length of the CDR3 is 15 residues. The CDR3 loop is CASSLAGTPTYEQYF. The CDR3 coding sequence is TGTGCCAGCAGTTTAGCCGGGACTCCCACCTACGAGCAGTACTTC.